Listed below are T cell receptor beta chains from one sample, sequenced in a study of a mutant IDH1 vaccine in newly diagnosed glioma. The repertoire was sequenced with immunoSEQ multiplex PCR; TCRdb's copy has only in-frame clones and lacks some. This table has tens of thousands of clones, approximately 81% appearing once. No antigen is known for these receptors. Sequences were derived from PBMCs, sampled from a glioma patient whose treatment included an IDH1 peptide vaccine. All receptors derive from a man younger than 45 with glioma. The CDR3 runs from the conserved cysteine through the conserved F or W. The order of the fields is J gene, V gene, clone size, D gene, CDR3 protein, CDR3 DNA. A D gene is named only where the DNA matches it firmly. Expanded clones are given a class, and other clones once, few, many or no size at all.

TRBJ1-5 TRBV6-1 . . CASEVFSNQPQHF TGTGCTTCTGAGGTTTTTAGCAATCAGCCCCAGCATTTT
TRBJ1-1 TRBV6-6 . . CASSYSRDFNTEAFF TGTGCCAGCAGTTACTCAAGGGACTTTAACACTGAAGCTTTCTTT
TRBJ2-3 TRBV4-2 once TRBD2 CASSQVLAGVGSTDTQYF TGTGCCAGCAGCCAAGTACTAGCGGGGGTCGGTAGCACAGATACGCAGTATTTT
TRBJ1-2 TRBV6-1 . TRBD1 CASSGRDRGDYGYTF TGTGCCAGCAGTGGTAGGGACAGGGGAGACTATGGCTACACCTTC
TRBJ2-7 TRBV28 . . CASSLGQIHEQYF TGTGCCAGCAGTCTCGGACAGATCCACGAGCAGTACTTC
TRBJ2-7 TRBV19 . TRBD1 CASSNRDRGSYEQYF TGTGCCAGTAGTAACCGGGACAGGGGCTCCTACGAGCAGTACTTC
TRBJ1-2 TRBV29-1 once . CSVRKLAANYGYTF TGCAGCGTCCGAAAATTGGCCGCAAACTATGGCTACACCTTC
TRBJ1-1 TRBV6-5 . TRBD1 CASSLHDRVIEAFF TGTGCCAGCAGCTTACACGACAGGGTCATTGAAGCTTTCTTT
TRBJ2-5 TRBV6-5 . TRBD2 CASIRGGTQYF TGTGCCAGCATTCGGGGGGGAACCCAGTACTTC
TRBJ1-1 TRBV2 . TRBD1 CATWDRGRAEAFF TGTGCCACCTGGGACAGGGGGCGGGCTGAAGCTTTCTTT
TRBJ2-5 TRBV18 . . CASSPTQETQYF TGTGCCAGCTCACCGACTCAAGAGACCCAGTACTTC
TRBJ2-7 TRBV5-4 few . CASSLDVTSSYEQYF TGTGCCAGCAGCTTGGATGTCACCAGCTCCTACGAGCAGTACTTC
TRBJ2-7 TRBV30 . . CAWSGRAYEQYF TGTGCCTGGAGTGGCAGAGCCTACGAGCAGTACTTC
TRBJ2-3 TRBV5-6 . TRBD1 CASSIQGAGSTDTQYF TGTGCCAGCAGCATTCAGGGGGCAGGCAGCACAGATACGCAGTATTTT
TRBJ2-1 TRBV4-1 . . CASSPAAGYNEQFF TGCGCCAGCAGCCCTGCGGCGGGTTACAATGAGCAGTTCTTC
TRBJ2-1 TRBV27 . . CASSGLYNEQFF TGTGCCAGCAGCGGCCTTTACAATGAGCAGTTCTTC
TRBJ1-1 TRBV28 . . CASSSRTGAEAFF TGTGCCAGCAGTTCTAGAACTGGGGCTGAAGCTTTCTTT
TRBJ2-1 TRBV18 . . CASRPGTRGDEQFF TGTGCCAGCCGGCCAGGGACACGAGGCGATGAGCAGTTCTTC
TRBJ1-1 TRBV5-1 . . CASSAQGLNTEAFF TGCGCCAGCAGCGCCCAGGGACTAAACACTGAAGCTTTCTTT
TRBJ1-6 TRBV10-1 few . CASSESTEAGNSPLHF TGCGCCAGCAGTGAGTCGACCGAGGCGGGGAATTCACCCCTCCACTTT
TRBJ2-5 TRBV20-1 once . CSARDQETQYF TGCAGTGCTAGAGATCAAGAGACCCAGTACTTC
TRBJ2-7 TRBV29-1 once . CSVVRSGTQYF TGCAGCGTTGTCCGTTCGGGGACTCAGTACTTC